This TCR beta chain was retrieved from a study of blood T cell repertoires in COVID-19. Study-level background: Sites in the United States, Italy and Spain provided acute and convalescent COVID-19 samples. The cDNA or gDNA used as material had been derived from T cells, B-cell-depleted T cells, or PBMCs.

Original analysis: Estimates of nucleated cell counts were drawn from the amplification of reference gene primers. The data were produced by immunoSEQ multiplex PCR, yet TCRdb's version contains in-frame clones alone and is incomplete. V and J calls and clone size are copied from that table; D and trimming were computed from the DNA. The sample yields about 230,000 clones, around 84% seen once. The germline V gene has CDR1 MNHEY and CDR2 SVGAGI. CDR3 size: 16 residues. Trimming took 4 bases from V and 0 from J, leaving 12 bases between them. The clonotype was recovered from an elderly woman with active or convalescent COVID-19. Sequenced material: peripheral blood. The gene calls are TRBV6-5 and TRBJ2-2; maybe TRBD2 (6 bases). The CDR3 region is CASSFVTGANTGELFF. CDR3 DNA sequence: TGTGCCAGCAGTTTTGTGACGGGAGCGAACACCGGGGAGCTGTTTTTT.